This T cell receptor beta chain originates from a study of blood T cells in healthy people across ages (dated by TCRdb to the mid-2010s). In the study overall: Template switching captured roughly one uniquely barcoded TCR beta cDNA molecule per two T cells in model experiments. Using the same blood draw, the study looked at two additional independent replicas of 1 million unique cDNA reads for two donors, one aged 18 to 30 and the other aged 80 or older. The donors were divided into four age groups: young (average around 15 years), middle-aged (under 40), aged (about 60) and long-lived (nearly 85). Using deep sequencing normalized with unique cDNA molecular identifiers, the study measured how TCR beta repertoire diversity changes with age. The investigation overall reported the following: The CMV infection status of donors was not known, potentially confounding age-related changes in expanded clonotypes. Compared with the aged group, more naive CD4+ T cells, fewer expanded clones and increased TCR diversity were shown by the long-lived group, suggesting age selection. A strong correlation was found between observed TCR beta diversity and the percentage of naive T cells measured by flow cytometry. Estimates of total diversity from one million sequenced T cells were regarded as lower bounds and underestimates. Bulk unsorted PBMC profiling prevented conclusive comparison of naive and antigen-experienced compartments. Observed TCR beta diversity per million T cells fell roughly linearly with age, and a significant reduction was already apparent by age around 44.

Donors were roughly 40 systemically healthy Caucasian individuals from Russia aged about 6 to 100 years. Around 9.8 milliliters of peripheral blood were collected from each donor into EDTA-treated Vacutainer tubes. Ficoll-Paque density-gradient centrifugation was used to isolate PBMCs, with at least 6 million obtained per sample. Trizol reagent was used to extract total RNA from the PBMCs, yielding at least 6 micrograms per sample. Naive CD45RAhigh/CD27high T cell percentages were measured by flow cytometry on a PBMC aliquot from every donor. Inclusive of the bounding cysteine and phenylalanine, the CDR3 is 21 residues long. Left in the record is the CDR3 DNA by itself, 63 bases read in frame from the first base. The V end gives up 6 bases and the J end 0 bases, leaving 22 bases in the junction not matched to a gene. This clonotype has only a few counts. Its cognate antigen has yet to be identified. Per-base quality was not reported, and no clone a single base away is much larger than it.

The receptor library was made with 5' RACE. The sequencer listed for this sample is Illumina HiSeq 2500. A second about 6 to 11 cycle PCR used a sample-barcoded 5' primer and a J-beta primer mix. Each TCR beta cDNA molecule received a unique molecular identifier from a template-switch 5' adaptor carrying 12 random nucleotides. Each sample yielded at least 2.5 million CDR3-containing paired-end reads. First-strand cDNA was synthesized from all RNA with the Mint cDNA synthesis kit, primed by a TRBC-specific oligonucleotide. After uracil-DNA glycosylase treatment, a first 18-cycle PCR used universal primers M1SS and BC2_uni_R on all cDNA. The authors' analysis ran thus. Normalization of each sample was performed by random selection of 1 million high-quality reads, each carrying a distinct molecular identifier. Reads sharing molecular identifiers were discarded rather than binned into consensus sequences. MiTCR, set to a Q25 quality threshold and the strictest error-elimination algorithm, was used for CDR3 identification, clonotype clustering and error correction. Lower-bound total TCR beta diversity was estimated with a nonparametric unseen species model using Euler transformation. TCRdb cleaned the public reads at Q25 with fastp, built clones with MiXCR and kept in-frame beta chains. A single entry per CDR3 protein holds the most common genes and DNA from its merged rows. The V and J calls and clone size come from TCRdb's table, not from the authors' own analysis. Present in this sample are roughly 1,000,000 distinct CDR3 sequences, roughly a quarter of which were seen just once. Less than 0.85% of the sample rests with the top ten.

The data were also submitted as part of a second study, on T cells of mothers and their children. The other study reports the following: The donors were nine systemically healthy Caucasian individuals, made up of three mothers and their six children. cDNA synthesis consumed the entire amount of extracted RNA, loaded at 1.5 ug RNA in each 15 ul reaction. In the second PCR, sample barcodes and 2-4 random nucleotides were introduced via the M1S primer. More than 9 million TCR beta CDR3 reads were obtained from each mother, and about 3 million reads were obtained from each child. In both related and unrelated pairs, thymic selection shapes the output of TCR recombination in a similar way, with inherited differences having only a minor effect. Normalized repertoire overlap was always found to be slightly, but never significantly, higher in related mother-child pairs than in unrelated mother-child pairs. Persistent microchimeric T cell clones were not detected, at a sensitivity of approximately 100 clones per million clonotypes. In the study, deep NGS was used to compare the TCR beta repertoires of mothers and children, and features distinguishing related mother-child pairs from unrelated individuals were sought. The mean age was about 37 +/- 4 years for the mothers and approximately 11 +/- 4 years for the children. After adapters were ligated using NEBNext reagents, the libraries underwent 100+100 nt paired-end sequencing on an Illumina HiSeq 2000. To prevent cross-contamination, the mother and child libraries were prepared a month apart and were sequenced in separate runs. For each donor, between about 500,000 and 2,100,000 distinct TCR beta clonotypes were identified. Naive TCR beta clonotypes were estimated from low-frequency clonotypes matched to each donor's FACS-determined naive share, without sorting.

This TCR was sampled from a girl aged 2 to 9 in good health. Sequencing was performed on blood. The chain employs TRBV12-3 or TRBV12-4 and TRBJ1-1, and 10 bases in between align with TRBD1. The CDR3 protein is CASSPRLGLGQGPLLNTEAFF. The base sequence is TGTGCCAGCAGCCCGCGGCTGGGGTTGGGACAGGGGCCTCTCCTGAACACTGAAGCTTTCTTT.